The 30 T cell receptor beta chains given below trace back to one sample, sequenced in a study of response to subunit inactivated influenza vaccine. TCRdb reanalysed the RT-PCR reads using MiXCR and keeps one entry per CDR3 protein. This repertoire shows 490,000 or so distinct CDR3 sequences, about 8% found once; its top ten account for around 13%. The sequencing used PBMCs from blood, collected around 2 years after vaccination. These receptors came from a man between 50 and 70 years old who received an inactivated influenza vaccine.

This clonotype was counted at least ten times. This rearrangement joins TRBV6-2 or TRBV6-3 to TRBJ1-5; D is undetermined. Germline V gene lookup returns CDR1 MNHEY and CDR2 SVGEGT. The CDR3 is 12 residues long. The V end was cut by 3 bases, the J end by 6 bases, with 6 bases between. The DNA for the CDR3 is TGTGCCAGCAGTTATCACCCTCAGCCCCAGCATTTT. Its translation is CASSYHPQPQHF.

This clonotype has more than one count but fewer than ten. V and J are TRBV29-1 and TRBJ1-1; D is possibly TRBD1 (6 bases). Germline V gene sequence: CDR1 SQVTM, CDR2 ANQGSEA. CDR3 length: 11 amino acids. The V end lost 3 bases, the J end lost 10 bases, and 12 bases lay between the germline ends. The CDR3 here is CSVDGGARAFF. In nucleotides, the CDR3 is TGCAGCGTTGACGGGGGGGCACGAGCTTTCTTT.

This clonotype was counted ten times or more. The chain recombines TRBV20-1 with TRBJ2-4; D ambiguous. The CDR3 runs to 15 residues. Deletions cut 2 bases from V and 0 bases from J, with 11 bases between. From germline, CDR1 is DFQATT and CDR2 SNEGSKA (reference sequence). The CDR3 coding sequence is TGCAGTGCTAGATCACAGCCTCTAGCCAAAAACATTCAGTACTTC. Translation gives CSARSQPLAKNIQYF.

The rearrangement links TRBV4-1 to TRBJ2-7, with D tentatively TRBD2 (6 bases). CDR3 length: 14 residues. From germline, CDR1 is MGHRA and CDR2 YSYEKL. Trimming took 0 bases from V and 2 from J, leaving 8 bases between them. The CDR3: CASSQEEGPYEQYF. The CDR3, as DNA: TGCGCCAGCAGCCAAGAGGAGGGACCCTACGAGCAGTACTTC.

V usage is TRBV20-1 and J usage is TRBJ2-7; no clear D. The germline V gene has CDR1 DFQATT and CDR2 SNEGSKA (reference sequence). V lost 1 base, J lost 6 bases, and 10 bases lay in between. The CDR3 runs 12 residues. In DNA, the CDR3 is TGCAGTGCTAGAGGAACGGATGGCGAGCAGTACTTC. Amino acid sequence: CSARGTDGEQYF.

This clonotype was seen a few times. The V gene is TRBV5-6, the J gene TRBJ2-5, with TRBD1 identical over 9 bases. The CDR3 runs 14 residues. The V segment lost 4 bases and the J segment 2 bases; nucleotides outside the gene matches: 3. The V gene's germline CDR1 is SGHDT and CDR2 YYEEEE. CDR3 nucleotide sequence: TGTGCCAGCAGCGTGACAGGGGGGCAAGAGACCCAGTACTTC. It yields the protein CASSVTGGQETQYF.

The rearrangement links TRBV7-3 to TRBJ2-2; 7 bases are shared with TRBD1. V was pared by 2 bases and J by 1 base, with 4 bases of the junction left unmatched. CDR1 and CDR2 (germline): SGHTA, FQGTGA. The CDR3 length is 16 residues. The CDR3 DNA is TGTGCCAGCAGCTTATCCGGGACAGAGAACACCGGGGAGCTGTTTTTT. It yields the protein CASSLSGTENTGELFF.

This clonotype was seen many times. The chain has TRBV6-2 or TRBV6-3 and TRBJ2-1; no firm D call. The CDR3 is 14 amino acids. The V end lost 3 bases, the J end lost 6 bases, and 12 bases lay between the germline ends. CDR1 is MNHEY and CDR2 is SVGEGT in the germline V gene. CDR3 sequence reads: CASSYLLPGNEQFF. The CDR3 coding sequence is TGTGCCAGCAGTTATCTTCTCCCGGGCAATGAGCAGTTCTTC.

This chain connects TRBV24-1 to TRBJ2-2; D is possibly TRBD2 (5 bases). The CDR3 runs to 18 residues. Germline CDR1 reads KGHDR; CDR2 reads SFDVKD. The V gene lost 1 base and the J gene lost 6 bases, with 20 bases spanning the gap. The CDR3 sequence is CATSDFKSGLKEAGELFF. DNA of the CDR3: TGTGCCACCAGTGATTTTAAATCCGGGTTAAAGGAGGCCGGGGAGCTGTTTTTT.

V usage is TRBV6-2 or TRBV6-3 and J usage is TRBJ2-3; weak D call: TRBD2 (5 bases). Germline loops: CDR1 MNHEY, CDR2 SVGEGT. V gave up 2 bases and J gave up 6 bases, with 6 bases separating them. CDR3 length equals 12 residues. The CDR3 sequence is CASSYGEDTQYF. The CDR3 DNA follows: TGTGCCAGCAGTTACGGGGAGGATACGCAGTATTTT.

The V gene is TRBV10-3, the J gene TRBJ2-5, with 7 bases that match TRBD2. V was clipped by 6 bases and J by 3 bases; unmatched bases: 4. CDR3 length: 13 residues. Germline V CDR1 and CDR2: ENHRY, SYGVKD. CDR3 DNA sequence: TGTGCCATCAGGTTAGCGGGCGAAGAGACCCAGTACTTC. Translated: CAIRLAGEETQYF.

The rearrangement links TRBV2 to TRBJ2-7; a weak D match, TRBD2 (5 bases). V was cut by 7 bases and J by 0 bases, with 16 bases left in between. The germline CDR1 and CDR2 sequences are SNHLY and FYNNEI. The CDR3 is made up of 15 amino acids. This CDR3 reads CASKTGNIDSYEQYF. CDR3 nucleotide sequence: TGTGCCAGCAAGACGGGAAACATTGACTCCTACGAGCAGTACTTC.

This clonotype has ten or more counts. The CDR3 region is CASSQAVRGSEQFF. The CDR3 region has the DNA TGCGCCAGCAGTCAGGCAGTGAGGGGCAGTGAGCAGTTCTTC. This sequence joins TRBV5-1 and TRBJ2-1, with D perhaps matching TRBD1 or TRBD2 (5 bases each). The CDR3 totals 14 residues. Germline-derived CDR1 and CDR2 are SGHRS and YFSETQ. Trimming shortened V by 5 bases and J by 9 bases, and 18 bases separated the two germline ends.

There are many counts of this clonotype. This chain uses TRBV20-1 with TRBJ2-7, with 9 bases that match TRBD1. V shed 4 bases, J shed 2 bases, and the junction held 9 bases outside the gene matches. The germline CDR1 and CDR2 sequences are DFQATT and SNEGSKA (reference sequence). The CDR3 has 15 residues. For the CDR3, the DNA is TGCAGTGCTACCCTAGACAGGGGGTGGCCCTACGAGCAGTACTTC. Translating it yields CSATLDRGWPYEQYF.

This clonotype was recorded many times. The chain employs TRBV20-1 and TRBJ2-1; TRBD2 agrees at 13 bases. The CDR3 covers 17 residues. Germline V lookup: CDR1 DFQATT, CDR2 SNEGSKA (reference sequence). V dropped 2 bases and J dropped 8; count of bases not matched to a gene: 12. CDR3 protein: CSARPAPGLAGVYEQFF. In DNA, the CDR3 is TGCAGTGCTAGACCTGCCCCTGGACTAGCGGGGGTATATGAGCAGTTCTTC.

This clonotype was recorded a few times. The chain joins TRBV27 to TRBJ2-1; perhaps TRBD1 as D (6 bases). CDR3 length: 14 residues. Germline loops: CDR1 MNHEY, CDR2 SMNVEV (reference sequence). V shed 3 bases and J shed 6 bases, with 12 bases lying between them. The CDR3 bases are TGTGCCAGCAGTTTCCTGCAAGGGGGCAATGAGCAGTTCTTC. Translation gives CASSFLQGGNEQFF.

A few counts support this clonotype. V usage is TRBV27 and J usage is TRBJ1-6; no clear D. CDR3 length: 18 amino acids. V was shortened by 7 bases and J by 0 bases, with 19 bases between the two germline ends. Germline values: CDR1 MNHEY, CDR2 SMNVEV (reference sequence). The CDR3 nucleotides read TGTGCCAGCACTACTTTGGCCCTTGCAGCCTCCTATAATTCACCCCTCCACTTT. Amino acid sequence: CASTTLALAASYNSPLHF.

Only a few counts were recorded for this clonotype. The rearrangement uses TRBV12-3 or TRBV12-4 and TRBJ1-2; D call uncertain. V was trimmed by 3 bases and J by 6 bases, leaving 14 bases between them. The CDR3 is 14 amino acids. The CDR3 reads CASSFGRQVDGYTF. CDR3 coding DNA: TGTGCCAGCAGTTTTGGCCGACAAGTAGATGGCTACACCTTC.

V usage is TRBV20-1 and J usage is TRBJ2-3; D unresolved. V gave up 0 bases and J gave up 3 bases, with 10 bases separating them. Germline V CDR1 and CDR2: DFQATT, SNEGSKA (reference sequence). The CDR3 runs 14 residues. CDR3 region: CSAREFALTDTQYF. CDR3 in DNA: TGCAGTGCTAGAGAATTTGCTTTGACAGATACGCAGTATTTT.

This clonotype was counted only a few times. This sequence joins TRBV7-8 and TRBJ2-2; a weak D match, TRBD1 (6 bases). V was shortened by 3 bases and J by 6 bases, with 11 bases between the two germline ends. Germline V CDR1 and CDR2: SGHVS, FQNEAQ. This CDR3 has 14 amino acids. CDR3 nucleotides: TGTGCCAGCAGCTTGGGCAGGGGTTCCGGGGAGCTGTTTTTT. Translated, it gives CASSLGRGSGELFF.

There are many counts of this clonotype. The rearrangement links TRBV5-1 to TRBJ2-1; D call uncertain. V dropped 2 bases and J dropped 8 bases, with 14 bases sitting between them. The CDR3 loop spans 14 amino acids. Germline V gene lookup returns CDR1 SGHRS and CDR2 YFSETQ. The CDR3, as DNA: TGCGCCAGCAGCTTCGTGAGCCCTGGGGATGAGCAGTTCTTC. Protein: CASSFVSPGDEQFF.

This clonotype was counted only a few times. The V and J genes are TRBV7-2 and TRBJ2-5, with 7 bases identical to TRBD2. The CDR3 runs to 14 residues. V was clipped by 4 bases and J by 3 bases; unmatched bases: 5. Germline V gene data show CDR1 as SGHTA and CDR2 as FQGNSA. Written as DNA, the CDR3 is TGTGCCAGCAGCTCCTCGGGACTAAAAGAGACCCAGTACTTC. Amino acid sequence: CASSSSGLKETQYF.

This clonotype has at least ten counts. The chain couples TRBV20-1 to TRBJ2-7, with D maybe TRBD2 (5 bases). The length of the CDR3 is 13 residues. Trimming shortened V by 3 bases and J by 2 bases, and 11 bases separated the two germline ends. Looked up from germline, CDR1 is DFQATT and CDR2 is SNEGSKA (reference sequence). The CDR3 sequence: CSASRAETYEQYF. CDR3 in DNA: TGCAGTGCTAGTCGAGCGGAAACCTACGAGCAGTACTTC.

This clonotype was recorded a few times. The chain has TRBV5-1 and TRBJ2-5; 8 bases map to TRBD1. The CDR3 length is 14 residues. Germline V gene data show CDR1 as SGHRS and CDR2 as YFSETQ. Losses at the gene ends were 4 bases for V and 0 bases for J; bases not matched to a gene: 2. As DNA, the CDR3 is TGCGCCAGCAGCCCGACAGGGGACCAAGAGACCCAGTACTTC. The encoded protein is CASSPTGDQETQYF.

This clonotype was recorded at least ten times. The chain uses TRBV10-3 and TRBJ2-3; D gene unclear. The V and J ends lost 6 bases and 6 bases respectively, with 13 bases between them. Germline V gene data show CDR1 as ENHRY and CDR2 as SYGVKD. CDR3 size: 13 residues. CDR3 loop: CAIRVQGADTQYF. CDR3 nucleotide sequence: TGTGCCATCAGGGTACAAGGCGCGGATACGCAGTATTTT.

The rearrangement joins TRBV11-2 to TRBJ2-5; 9 bases are shared with TRBD2. Germline loops: CDR1 SGHAT, CDR2 FQNNGV. Trimming cost V 5 bases and J 5 bases; bases outside gene matches: 9. CDR3 size: 15 residues. The CDR3 protein is CASSQNSGSGETQYF. CDR3 in DNA: TGTGCCAGCAGCCAAAATAGCGGGAGTGGGGAGACCCAGTACTTC. The complete variable domain, with remaining parts taken from reference TRBV11-2 and TRBJ2-5, reads EAGVAQSPRYKIIEKRQSVAFWCNPISGHATLYWYQQILGQGPKLLIQFQNNGVVDDSQLPKDRFSAERLKGVDSTLKIQPAKLEDSAVYLCASSQNSGSGETQYFGPGTRLLVL.

This clonotype was found a few times. V gene TRBV10-3 combines with J gene TRBJ2-7, with D tentatively TRBD1 (6 bases). In germline, CDR1 is ENHRY, CDR2 SYGVKD. V shed 4 bases and J shed 7 bases, with 11 bases lying between them. The CDR3 has 12 amino acids. CDR3 in DNA: TGTGCCATCAGTGGGACAGAGTTAGAGCAGTACTTC. This translates into CAISGTELEQYF.

The sample holds many counts of this clonotype. The chain employs TRBV5-6 and TRBJ2-7, with D perhaps assigned TRBD1 or TRBD2 (5 bases each). The CDR3 is 16 amino acids. CDR1 is SGHDT, CDR2 YYEEEE, per germline. V lost 3 bases and J 0 bases, leaving 16 bases between the germline ends. The CDR3 sequence: CASSYTQGVFSYEQYF. The CDR3 coding sequence is TGTGCCAGCAGCTATACGCAGGGAGTGTTCTCCTACGAGCAGTACTTC.

This clonotype was observed at least ten times. The gene calls are TRBV12-3 or TRBV12-4 and TRBJ1-1; 8 nucleotides match TRBD1. The CDR3 is 11 residues long. Germline trimming cut 6 bases from V and 7 bases from J; bases unmatched to any gene: 1. The CDR3 nucleotides read TGTGCCAGCAGGGGACAGGTTGAAGCTTTCTTT. Encoded protein: CASRGQVEAFF.

Points on this clonotype: One junction end does not reproduce the germline sequence, and a read error may be involved. This rearrangement joins TRBV29-1 to TRBJ2-1, with 9 bases lining up with TRBD1. Per the germline V gene, CDR1 is SQVTM and CDR2 is ANQGSEA. The CDR3 runs 14 residues. The CDR3 protein is CSVEGQGGIYERFF. CDR3 bases: TGCAGCGTTGAGGGACAGGGTGGAATATATGAGCGGTTCTTC.